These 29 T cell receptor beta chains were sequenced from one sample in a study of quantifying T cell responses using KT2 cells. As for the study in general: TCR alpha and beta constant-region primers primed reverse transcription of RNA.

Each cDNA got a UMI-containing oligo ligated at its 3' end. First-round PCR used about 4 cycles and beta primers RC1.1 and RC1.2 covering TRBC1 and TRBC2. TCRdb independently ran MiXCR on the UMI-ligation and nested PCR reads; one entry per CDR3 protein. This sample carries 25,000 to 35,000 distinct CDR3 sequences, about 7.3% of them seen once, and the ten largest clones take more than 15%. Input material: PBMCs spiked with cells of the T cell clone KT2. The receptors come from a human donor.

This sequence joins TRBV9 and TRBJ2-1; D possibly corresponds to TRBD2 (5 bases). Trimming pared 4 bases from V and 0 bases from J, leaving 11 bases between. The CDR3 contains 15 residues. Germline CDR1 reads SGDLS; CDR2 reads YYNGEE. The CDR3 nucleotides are TGTGCCAGCAGCCCGAGGGATAGCTCCTACAATGAGCAGTTCTTC. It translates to CASSPRDSSYNEQFF. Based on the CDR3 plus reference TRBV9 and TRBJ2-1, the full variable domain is DSGVTQTPKHLITATGQRVTLRCSPRSGDLSVYWYQQSLDQGLQFLIQYYNGEERAKGNILERFSAQQFPDLHSELNLSSLELGDSALYFCASSPRDSSYNEQFFGPGTRLTVL.

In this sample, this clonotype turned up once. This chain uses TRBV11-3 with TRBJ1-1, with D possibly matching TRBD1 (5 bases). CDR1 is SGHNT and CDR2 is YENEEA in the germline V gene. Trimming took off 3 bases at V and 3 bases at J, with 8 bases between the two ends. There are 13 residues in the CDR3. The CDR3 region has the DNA TGTGCCAGCAGCTTTAGACAGTACACTGAAGCTTTCTTT. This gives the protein CASSFRQYTEAFF. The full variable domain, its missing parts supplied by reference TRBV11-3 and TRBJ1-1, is EAGVVQSPRYKIIEKKQPVAFWCNPISGHNTLYWYLQNLGQGPELLIRYENEEAVDDSQLPKDRFSAERLKGVDSTLKIQPAELGDSAVYLCASSFRQYTEAFFGQGTRLTVV.

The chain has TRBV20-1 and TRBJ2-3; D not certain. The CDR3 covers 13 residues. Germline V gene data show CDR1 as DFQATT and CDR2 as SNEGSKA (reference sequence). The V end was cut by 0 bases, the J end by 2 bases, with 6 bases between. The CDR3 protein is CSARERITDTQYF. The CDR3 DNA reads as TGCAGTGCTAGAGAACGAATCACAGATACGCAGTATTTT.

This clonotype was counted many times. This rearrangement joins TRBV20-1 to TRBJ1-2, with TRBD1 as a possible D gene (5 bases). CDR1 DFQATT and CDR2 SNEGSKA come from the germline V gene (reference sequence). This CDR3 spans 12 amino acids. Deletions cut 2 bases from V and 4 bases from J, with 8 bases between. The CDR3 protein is CSARRQGYGYTF. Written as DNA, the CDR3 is TGCAGTGCTAGACGGCAGGGCTATGGCTACACCTTC.

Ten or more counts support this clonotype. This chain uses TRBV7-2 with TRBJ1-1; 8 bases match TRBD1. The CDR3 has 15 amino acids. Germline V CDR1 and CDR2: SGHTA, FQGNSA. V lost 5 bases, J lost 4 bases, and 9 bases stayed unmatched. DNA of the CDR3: TGTGCCAGCAGCCAGACAGGGGTTGTAGGCACTGAAGCTTTCTTT. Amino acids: CASSQTGVVGTEAFF.

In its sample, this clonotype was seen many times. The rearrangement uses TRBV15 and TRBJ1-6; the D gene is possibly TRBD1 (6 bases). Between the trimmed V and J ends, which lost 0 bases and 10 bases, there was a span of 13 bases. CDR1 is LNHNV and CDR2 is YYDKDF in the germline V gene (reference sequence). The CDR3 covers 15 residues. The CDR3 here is CATSRDSGVKSPLHF. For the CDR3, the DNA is TGTGCCACCAGCAGAGATTCAGGGGTAAAATCACCCCTCCACTTT.

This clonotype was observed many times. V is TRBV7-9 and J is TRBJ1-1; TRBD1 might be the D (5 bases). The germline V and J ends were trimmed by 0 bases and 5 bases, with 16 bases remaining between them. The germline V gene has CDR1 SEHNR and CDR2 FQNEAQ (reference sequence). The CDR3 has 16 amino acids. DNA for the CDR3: TGTGCCAGCAGCTTAGCGCTCGAGGGACGGGGGACTGAAGCTTTCTTT. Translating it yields CASSLALEGRGTEAFF.

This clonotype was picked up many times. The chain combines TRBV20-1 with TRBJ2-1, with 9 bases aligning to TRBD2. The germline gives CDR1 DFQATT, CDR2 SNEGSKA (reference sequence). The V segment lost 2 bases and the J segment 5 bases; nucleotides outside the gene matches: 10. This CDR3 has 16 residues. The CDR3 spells CSARRILAGRDNEQFF. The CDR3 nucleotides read TGCAGTGCTAGAAGGATTCTAGCGGGAAGGGACAATGAGCAGTTCTTC.

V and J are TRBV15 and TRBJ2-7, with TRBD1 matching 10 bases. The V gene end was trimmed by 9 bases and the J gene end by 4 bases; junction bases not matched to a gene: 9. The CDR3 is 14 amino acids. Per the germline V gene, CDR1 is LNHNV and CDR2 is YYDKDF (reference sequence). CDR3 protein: CATRSGTGAYEQYF. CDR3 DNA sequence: TGTGCCACTCGATCCGGGACAGGGGCGTACGAGCAGTACTTC.

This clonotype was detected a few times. CDR3 region: CASSLARHLSGNTIYF. The CDR3 nucleotides are TGTGCCAGCAGCTTAGCGAGGCACCTCTCTGGAAACACCATATATTTT. The V gene is TRBV7-6, the J gene TRBJ1-3; D is undetermined. Germline V gives CDR1 SGHVS, CDR2 FNYEAQ. This CDR3 is 16 amino acids long. Trimming removed 0 bases at V and 0 bases at J, with 9 bases between.

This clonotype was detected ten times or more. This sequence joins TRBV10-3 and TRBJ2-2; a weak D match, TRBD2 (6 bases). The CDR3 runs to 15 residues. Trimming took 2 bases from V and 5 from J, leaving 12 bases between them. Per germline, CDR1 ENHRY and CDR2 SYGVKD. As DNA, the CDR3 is TGTGCCATCAGTGAGAGTAGCGGAGGAACCGGGGAGCTGTTTTTT. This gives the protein CAISESSGGTGELFF.

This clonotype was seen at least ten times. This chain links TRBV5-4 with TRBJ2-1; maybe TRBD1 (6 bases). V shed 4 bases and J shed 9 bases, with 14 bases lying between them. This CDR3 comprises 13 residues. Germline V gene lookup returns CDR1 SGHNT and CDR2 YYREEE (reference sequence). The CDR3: CASSIPGDGEQFF. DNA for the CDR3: TGTGCCAGCAGCATCCCAGGGGATGGTGAGCAGTTCTTC. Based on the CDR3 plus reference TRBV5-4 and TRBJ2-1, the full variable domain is ETGVTQSPTHLIKTRGQQVTLRCSSQSGHNTVSWYQQALGQGPQFIFQYYREEENGRGNFPPRFSGLQFPNYSSELNVNALELDDSALYLCASSIPGDGEQFFGPGTRLTVL.

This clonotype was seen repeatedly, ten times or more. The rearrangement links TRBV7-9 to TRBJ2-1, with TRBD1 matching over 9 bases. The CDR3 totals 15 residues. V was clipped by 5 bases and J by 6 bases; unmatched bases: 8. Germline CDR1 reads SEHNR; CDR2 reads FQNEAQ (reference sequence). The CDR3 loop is CASSVPRTGVNEQFF. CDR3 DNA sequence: TGTGCCAGCAGCGTGCCCAGGACAGGGGTCAATGAGCAGTTCTTC.

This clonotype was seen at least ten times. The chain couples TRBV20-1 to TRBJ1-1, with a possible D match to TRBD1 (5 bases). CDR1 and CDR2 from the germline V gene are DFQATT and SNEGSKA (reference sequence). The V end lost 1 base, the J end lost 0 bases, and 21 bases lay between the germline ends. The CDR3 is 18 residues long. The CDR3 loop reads CSARGGGGPRGMNTEAFF. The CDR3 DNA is TGCAGTGCTAGAGGGGGCGGCGGTCCCCGCGGCATGAACACTGAAGCTTTCTTT.

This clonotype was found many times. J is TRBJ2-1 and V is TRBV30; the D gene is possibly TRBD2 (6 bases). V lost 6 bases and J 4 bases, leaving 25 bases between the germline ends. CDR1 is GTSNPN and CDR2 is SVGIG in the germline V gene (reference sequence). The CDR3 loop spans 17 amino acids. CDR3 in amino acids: CACSKLSGSGTYNEQFF. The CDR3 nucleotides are TGTGCCTGTTCCAAACTCTCCGGGAGTGGAACGTACAATGAGCAGTTCTTC.

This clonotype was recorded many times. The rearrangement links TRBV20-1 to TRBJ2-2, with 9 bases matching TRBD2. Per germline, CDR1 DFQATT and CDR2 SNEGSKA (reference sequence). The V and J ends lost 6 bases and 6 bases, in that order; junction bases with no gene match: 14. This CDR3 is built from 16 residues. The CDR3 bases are TGCAGTGCCATACTTCCGGGACTAGCCCAAGCCGGGGAGCTGTTTTTT. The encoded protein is CSAILPGLAQAGELFF.

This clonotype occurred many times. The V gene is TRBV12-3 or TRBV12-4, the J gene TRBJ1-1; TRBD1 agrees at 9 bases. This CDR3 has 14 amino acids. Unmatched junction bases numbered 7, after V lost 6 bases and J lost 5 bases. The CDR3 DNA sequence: TGTGCCAGCAGAGCGGGACAGGGTAGAACTGAAGCTTTCTTT. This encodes CASRAGQGRTEAFF.

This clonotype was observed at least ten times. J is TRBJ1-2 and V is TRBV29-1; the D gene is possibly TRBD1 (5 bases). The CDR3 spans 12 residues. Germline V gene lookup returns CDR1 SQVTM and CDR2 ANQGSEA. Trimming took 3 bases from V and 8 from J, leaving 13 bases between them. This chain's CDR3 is CSVEGAGGGYTF. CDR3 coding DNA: TGCAGCGTTGAGGGAGCTGGGGGGGGCTACACCTTC.

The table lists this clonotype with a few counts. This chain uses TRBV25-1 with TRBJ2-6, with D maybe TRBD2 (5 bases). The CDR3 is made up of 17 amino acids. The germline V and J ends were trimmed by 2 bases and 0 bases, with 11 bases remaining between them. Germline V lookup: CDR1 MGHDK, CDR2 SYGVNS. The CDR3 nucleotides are TGTGCCAGCAGTGAAGTCGTTCGGGGCTCTGGGGCCAACGTCCTGACTTTC. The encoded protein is CASSEVVRGSGANVLTF. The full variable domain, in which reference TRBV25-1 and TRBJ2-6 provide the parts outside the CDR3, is EADIYQTPRYLVIGTGKKITLECSQTMGHDKMYWYQQDPGMELHLIHYSYGVNSTEKGDLSSESTVSRIRTEHFPLTLESARPSHTSQYLCASSEVVRGSGANVLTFGAGSRLTVL.

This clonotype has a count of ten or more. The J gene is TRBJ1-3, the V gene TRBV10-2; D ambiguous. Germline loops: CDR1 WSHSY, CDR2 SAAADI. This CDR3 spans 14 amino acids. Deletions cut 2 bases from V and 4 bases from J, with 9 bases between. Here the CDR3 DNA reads TGCGCCAGCAGTGAGGGGGTGGAAGGAAACACCATATATTTT. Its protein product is CASSEGVEGNTIYF.

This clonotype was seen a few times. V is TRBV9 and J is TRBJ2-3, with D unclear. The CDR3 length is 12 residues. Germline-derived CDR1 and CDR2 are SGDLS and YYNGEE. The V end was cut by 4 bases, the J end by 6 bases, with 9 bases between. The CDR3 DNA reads TGTGCCAGCAGCCCCCGGATGGATACGCAGTATTTT. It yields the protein CASSPRMDTQYF. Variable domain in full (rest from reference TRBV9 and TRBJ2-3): DSGVTQTPKHLITATGQRVTLRCSPRSGDLSVYWYQQSLDQGLQFLIQYYNGEERAKGNILERFSAQQFPDLHSELNLSSLELGDSALYFCASSPRMDTQYFGPGTRLTVL.

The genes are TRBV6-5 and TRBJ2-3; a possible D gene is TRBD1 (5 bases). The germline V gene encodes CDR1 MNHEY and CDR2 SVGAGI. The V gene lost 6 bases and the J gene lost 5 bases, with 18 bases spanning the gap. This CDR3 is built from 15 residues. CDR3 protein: CASRLHRSVIDTQYF. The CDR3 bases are TGTGCCAGCAGATTACACAGGTCCGTTATAGATACGCAGTATTTT.

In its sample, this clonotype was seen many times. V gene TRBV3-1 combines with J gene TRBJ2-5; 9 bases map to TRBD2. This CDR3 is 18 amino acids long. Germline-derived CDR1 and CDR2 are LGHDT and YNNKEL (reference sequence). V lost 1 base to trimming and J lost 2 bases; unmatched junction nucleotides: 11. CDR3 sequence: CASSQVSGSEGLQETQYF. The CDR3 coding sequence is TGTGCCAGCAGCCAAGTTAGCGGGAGCGAGGGGTTACAAGAGACCCAGTACTTC.

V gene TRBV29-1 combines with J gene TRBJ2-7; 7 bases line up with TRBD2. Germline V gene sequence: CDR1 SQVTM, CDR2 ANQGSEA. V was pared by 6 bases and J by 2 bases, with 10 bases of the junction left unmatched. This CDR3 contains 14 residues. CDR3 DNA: TGCAGCGTCGGTGGGGGGGGATCGGCCTACGAGCAGTACTTC. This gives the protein CSVGGGGSAYEQYF.

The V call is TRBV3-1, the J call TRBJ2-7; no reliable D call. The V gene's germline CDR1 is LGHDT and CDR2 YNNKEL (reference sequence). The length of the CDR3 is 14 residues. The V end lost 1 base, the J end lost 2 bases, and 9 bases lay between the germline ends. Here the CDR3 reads CASSQGAGAYEQYF. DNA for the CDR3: TGTGCCAGCAGCCAAGGGGCCGGAGCCTACGAGCAGTACTTC.

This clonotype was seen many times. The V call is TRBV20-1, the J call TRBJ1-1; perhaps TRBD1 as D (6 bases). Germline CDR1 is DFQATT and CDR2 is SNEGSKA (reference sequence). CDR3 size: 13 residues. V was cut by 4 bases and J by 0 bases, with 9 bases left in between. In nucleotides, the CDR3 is TGCAGTGCTACGAGACAGGTGAACACTGAAGCTTTCTTT. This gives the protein CSATRQVNTEAFF.

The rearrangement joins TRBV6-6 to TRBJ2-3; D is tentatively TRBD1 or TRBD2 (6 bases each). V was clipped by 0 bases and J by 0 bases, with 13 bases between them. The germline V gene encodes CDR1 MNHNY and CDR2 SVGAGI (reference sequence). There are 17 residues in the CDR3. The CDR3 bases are TGTGCCAGCAGTTACTCCCCCGGGGGCTCTAGCACAGATACGCAGTATTTT. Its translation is CASSYSPGGSSTDTQYF.

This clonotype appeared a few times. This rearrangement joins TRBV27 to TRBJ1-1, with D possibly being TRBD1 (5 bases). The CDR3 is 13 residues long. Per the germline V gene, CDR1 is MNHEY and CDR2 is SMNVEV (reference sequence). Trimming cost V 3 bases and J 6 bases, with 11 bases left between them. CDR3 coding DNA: TGTGCCAGCAGTTTTCCACTGGGGCCTGAAGCTTTCTTT. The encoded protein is CASSFPLGPEAFF.

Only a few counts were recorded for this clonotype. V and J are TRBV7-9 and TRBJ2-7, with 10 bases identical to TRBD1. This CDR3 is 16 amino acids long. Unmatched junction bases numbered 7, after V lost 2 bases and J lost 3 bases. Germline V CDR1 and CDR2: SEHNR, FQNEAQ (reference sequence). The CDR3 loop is CASSLYRDRGVYEQYF. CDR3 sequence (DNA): TGTGCCAGCAGCTTATACCGGGACAGGGGAGTCTACGAGCAGTACTTC.